The 24 T cell receptor beta chains below all came from one sample that was sequenced in a study of blood T cell repertoires in COVID-19. TCRdb keeps only in-frame clones here, not all; method: immunoSEQ multiplex PCR. The sample has a few hundred thousand clones, approximately 87% seen once; the top ten hold about 5.9%. The sequencing input was peripheral blood. The receptors derive from a man in his sixties with acute or convalescent COVID-19.

This clone was counted only a few times. The rearrangement links TRBV12-3 or TRBV12-4 to TRBJ1-1, with D unresolved. V lost 0 bases, J lost 6 bases, and 8 bases lay in between. The CDR3 contains 13 residues. CDR3: CASSLARRAEAFF. The CDR3 DNA is TGTGCCAGCAGTTTAGCAAGAAGAGCTGAAGCTTTCTTT.

This rearrangement joins TRBV29-1 to TRBJ2-1; D gene unclear. V lost 3 bases to trimming and J lost 14 bases, with 11 bases between them. The CDR3 sequence is 10 residues long. Per the germline V gene, CDR1 is SQVTM and CDR2 is ANQGSEA. The CDR3, as DNA: TGCAGCGTTGATGGTCTAGTCAAGTTCTTC. This gives the protein CSVDGLVKFF.

The chain recombines TRBV30 with TRBJ1-6, with 8 bases fitting TRBD1. Germline V gene sequence: CDR1 GTSNPN, CDR2 SVGIG (reference sequence). Trimming took 4 bases from V and 7 from J; bases not matched to a gene: 15. The length of the CDR3 is 17 residues. The CDR3 is CAWMLSPRGLRNSPLHF. The CDR3 bases are TGTGCCTGGATGCTATCACCCAGGGGGCTTCGAAATTCACCCCTCCACTTT.

The J gene is TRBJ1-2, the V gene TRBV9; D may be TRBD1 (5 bases). Germline V gene data show CDR1 as SGDLS and CDR2 as YYNGEE. The CDR3 covers 13 residues. V gave up 4 bases and J gave up 7 bases, with 14 bases separating them. CDR3 sequence: CASSLNDRFGYTF. The DNA for the CDR3 is TGTGCCAGCAGCCTTAATGACAGATTTGGCTACACCTTC.

The chain couples TRBV27 to TRBJ2-3, with D uncertain. Looked up from germline, CDR1 is MNHEY and CDR2 is SMNVEV (reference sequence). The CDR3 has 15 residues. Trimming left V 3 bases short and J 0 bases short, with 10 bases between. The CDR3 sequence is CASSLQDPSTDTQYF. For the CDR3, the DNA is TGTGCCAGCAGTTTGCAGGATCCTAGCACAGATACGCAGTATTTT.

This chain links TRBV7-9 with TRBJ1-1; 8 nucleotides agree with TRBD1. The CDR3 is made up of 14 amino acids. Unmatched junction bases numbered 7, after V lost 5 bases and J lost 5 bases. The germline gives CDR1 SEHNR, CDR2 FQNEAQ (reference sequence). DNA for the CDR3: TGTGCCAGCAGCGAGACAGGGGTTGGGACTGAAGCTTTCTTT. This encodes CASSETGVGTEAFF.

This clone was detected only once. The rearrangement uses TRBV7-9 and TRBJ2-1, with TRBD1 matching 9 bases. Germline CDR1 reads SEHNR; CDR2 reads FQNEAQ (reference sequence). V shed 2 bases and J 4 bases; nucleotides not matched to a gene: 6. The CDR3 contains 16 residues. CDR3 protein: CASSLMGTGHYNEQFF. The CDR3 DNA follows: TGTGCCAGCAGCTTAATGGGGACAGGGCATTACAATGAGCAGTTCTTC.

The V gene is TRBV29-1, the J gene TRBJ2-1; 7 nucleotides agree with TRBD2. Germline-derived CDR1 and CDR2 are SQVTM and ANQGSEA. V was pared by 4 bases and J by 6 bases, with 12 bases of the junction left unmatched. The CDR3 totals 15 residues. The CDR3 region is CSVGWGGSTPNEQFF. The CDR3 DNA sequence: TGCAGCGTTGGCTGGGGCGGGAGCACTCCCAATGAGCAGTTCTTC.

The rearrangement joins TRBV18 to TRBJ2-1; 10 bases map to TRBD2. Germline lookup yields CDR1 KGHSH and CDR2 LQKENI. The CDR3 is 17 amino acids. The V gene end was trimmed by 1 base and the J gene end by 6 bases; junction bases not matched to a gene: 9. The CDR3 protein is CASSPRGRLAGGNEQFF. The CDR3 nucleotides are TGTGCCAGCTCACCACGAGGGAGACTAGCGGGTGGCAATGAGCAGTTCTTC.

The J gene is TRBJ2-2, the V gene TRBV7-9; 8 positions match TRBD1. The germline V gene has CDR1 SEHNR and CDR2 FQNEAQ (reference sequence). The V segment lost 4 bases and the J segment 4 bases; nucleotides outside the gene matches: 5. The length of the CDR3 is 15 residues. The CDR3 reads CASSWTGSGTGELFF. Written as DNA, the CDR3 is TGTGCCAGCAGCTGGACAGGGAGCGGCACCGGGGAGCTGTTTTTT. Full variable domain (rest looked up from reference TRBV7-9 and TRBJ2-2): DTGVSQNPRHKITKRGQNVTFRCDPISEHNRLYWYRQTLGQGPEFLTYFQNEAQLEKSRLLSDRFSAERPKGSFSTLEIQRTEQGDSAMYLCASSWTGSGTGELFFGEGSRLTVL.

This clone appeared a single time. The chain carries TRBV28 and TRBJ1-5; 11 bases are a match to TRBD1. Trimming removed 4 bases from V and 6 bases from J; junction bases left unmatched: 2. CDR3 length: 14 amino acids. Germline values: CDR1 MDHEN, CDR2 SYDVKM. The CDR3 nucleotides read TGTGCCAGCAGTTCGGGGACAGGGGGTCAGCCCCAGCATTTT. Translating gives CASSSGTGGQPQHF.

This clone was detected once. CDR3 DNA: TGTGCCAGCAGTTTAGCCAACACCTACAATGAGCAGTTCTTC. This sequence encodes CASSLANTYNEQFF. The V gene is TRBV27, the J gene TRBJ2-1, with D uncertain. This CDR3 has 14 residues. Germline CDR1 is MNHEY and CDR2 is SMNVEV (reference sequence). The germline V and J ends were trimmed by 2 bases and 2 bases, with 7 bases remaining between them.

The V and J genes are TRBV27 and TRBJ1-6; D is undetermined. The germline V gene has CDR1 MNHEY and CDR2 SMNVEV (reference sequence). V was clipped by 4 bases and J by 9 bases, with 10 bases between them. The CDR3 has 13 amino acids. The CDR3 nucleotides read TGTGCCAGCAGTTCACCAACTAGTTCACCCCTCCACTTT. Its translation is CASSSPTSSPLHF.

The rearrangement links TRBV9 to TRBJ1-6; D may be TRBD1 (6 bases). CDR1 SGDLS and CDR2 YYNGEE come from the germline V gene. V shed 3 bases and J shed 8 bases, with 18 bases lying between them. The CDR3 sequence is 16 residues long. The CDR3 spells CASSDHRTVADSPLHF. CDR3 DNA: TGTGCCAGCAGCGATCACCGGACAGTCGCCGATTCACCCCTCCACTTT.

The chain combines TRBV10-3 with TRBJ1-1; D is possibly TRBD1 (5 bases). Germline V gene sequence: CDR1 ENHRY, CDR2 SYGVKD. With 4 bases removed from V and 8 bases from J, the gap between germline ends came to 14 bases. This CDR3 has 13 residues. CDR3 bases: TGTGCCATCAGTGGACAGACCTCGTCCGAAGCTTTCTTT. Its protein is CAISGQTSSEAFF.

The chain joins TRBV19 to TRBJ1-3; no clear D gene. Trimming stripped 5 bases from V and 3 bases from J, with 11 bases between. Germline CDR1 is LNHDA and CDR2 is SQIVND (reference sequence). CDR3 length: 14 amino acids. Here the CDR3 DNA reads TGTGCCAGTAGTTTGGCAGGCGATGGAAACACCATATATTTT. Translation gives CASSLAGDGNTIYF.

The CDR3 loop reads CASKRGSNTEAFF. The DNA of the CDR3 is TGTGCCAGCAAACGGGGATCGAACACTGAAGCTTTCTTT. The chain uses TRBV3-1 (or the pseudogene TRBV3-2) and TRBJ1-1; D is unclear. V lost 7 bases, J lost 1 base, and 10 bases lay in between. Germline loops: CDR1 LGHDT, CDR2 YNNKEL (reference sequence). The CDR3 contains 13 residues.

In this sample, this clone turned up a few times. The genes are TRBV6-2 or TRBV6-3 and TRBJ2-7; 9 bases match TRBD1. V lost 2 bases, J lost 3 bases, and 8 bases stayed unmatched. Germline CDR1 MNHEY, CDR2 SVGEGT. The CDR3 consists of 16 residues. The CDR3 DNA is TGTGCCAGCAGTTACACCCGACAGGGGGAGGTCTACGAGCAGTACTTC. Its protein product is CASSYTRQGEVYEQYF.

V usage is TRBV19 and J usage is TRBJ1-2, with 9 bases fitting TRBD1. Germline assignment: CDR1 LNHDA and CDR2 SQIVND (reference sequence). This CDR3 is 16 amino acids long. V lost 3 bases, J lost 0 bases, and 5 bases stayed unmatched. This CDR3 reads CASSIRGQGTNYGYTF. DNA for the CDR3: TGTGCCAGTAGTATCCGAGGACAGGGGACTAACTATGGCTACACCTTC.

This sequence joins TRBV7-6 and TRBJ1-4; 11 bases are shared with TRBD1. CDR1 and CDR2 (germline): SGHVS, FNYEAQ. The CDR3 loop spans 16 amino acids. V shed 5 bases, J shed 6 bases, and the junction held 8 bases outside the gene matches. Here the CDR3 reads CASSTLGQGAYEKLFF. CDR3 in DNA: TGTGCCAGCAGCACCCTCGGACAGGGGGCATATGAAAAACTGTTTTTT.

This sequence joins TRBV6-2 or TRBV6-3 and TRBJ2-3, with 9 positions matching TRBD2. Germline assignment: CDR1 MNHEY and CDR2 SVGEGT. The CDR3 runs 17 residues. With V trimmed by 0 bases and J by 4 bases, 8 bases remained unmatched. The CDR3 sequence: CASSYSTLAGIADTQYF. Here the CDR3 DNA reads TGTGCCAGCAGTTACTCGACACTAGCGGGTATAGCAGATACGCAGTATTTT.

The CDR3 loop reads CASKVGRGGELFF. The CDR3 DNA reads as TGTGCCAGCAAAGTGGGTCGGGGCGGGGAGCTGTTTTTT. The rearrangement joins TRBV28 to TRBJ2-2, with D maybe TRBD2 (5 bases). The germline V and J ends were trimmed by 7 bases and 7 bases, with 13 bases remaining between them. CDR1 and CDR2 from the germline V gene are MDHEN and SYDVKM. The CDR3 runs 13 residues.

This sequence joins TRBV9 and TRBJ1-2, with a weak D call TRBD1 (5 bases). Germline assignment: CDR1 SGDLS and CDR2 YYNGEE. The CDR3 spans 13 residues. V dropped 3 bases and J dropped 5 bases, with 11 bases sitting between them. CDR3 region: CASSAPSGYGYTF. The CDR3 DNA sequence: TGTGCCAGCAGCGCCCCCTCAGGGTATGGCTACACCTTC.

This chain uses TRBV24-1 with TRBJ1-4, with 12 positions matching TRBD1. Looked up from germline, CDR1 is KGHDR and CDR2 is SFDVKD. The CDR3 length is 16 residues. V dropped 5 bases and J dropped 8; count of bases not matched to a gene: 8. The CDR3 sequence is CATSATGQGASEKLFF. CDR3 sequence (DNA): TGTGCCACCAGTGCAACGGGACAGGGGGCTAGCGAAAAACTGTTTTTT.